These 25 T cell receptor beta chains share one sample of origin, sequenced in a study of blood T cell repertoires in COVID-19. Repertoires were generated with immunoSEQ multiplex PCR, while TCRdb's copy carries only in-frame clones and drops some. The table lists some 46,000 clones, over 80% of them singletons. The sample consisted of peripheral blood. The receptors here all came from a man aged 55 to 70 with active COVID-19.

V usage is TRBV30 and J usage is TRBJ2-5; 9 positions match TRBD1. Germline CDR1 is GTSNPN and CDR2 is SVGIG (reference sequence). This CDR3 is built from 15 residues. V lost 7 bases, J lost 0 bases, and 9 bases stayed unmatched. CDR3 DNA sequence: TGTGCCTCACAGGGGGCCCTAGCTCACCAAGAGACCCAGTACTTC. Protein product: CASQGALAHQETQYF.

This clone occurred many times. V and J are TRBV3-1 (or the pseudogene TRBV3-2) and TRBJ2-2; TRBD2 agrees at 11 bases. CDR1 LGHDT and CDR2 YNNKEL come from the germline V gene (reference sequence). The CDR3 runs 19 residues. Trimming at V came to 1 base and at J to 2 bases, leaving 9 bases not matched to a gene. The CDR3, as DNA: TGTGCCAGCAGCCAAGTCAAGGGACTAGCGGAGCCTAACACCGGGGAGCTGTTTTTT. Translated, it gives CASSQVKGLAEPNTGELFF.

This chain links TRBV6-6 with TRBJ1-1; no definite D call. The germline gives CDR1 MNHNY, CDR2 SVGAGI (reference sequence). This CDR3 has 13 residues. With 3 bases removed from V and 1 base from J, the gap between germline ends came to 6 bases. The CDR3 coding sequence is TGTGCCAGCAGTTATACACCGAACACTGAAGCTTTCTTT. This sequence encodes CASSYTPNTEAFF.

CDR3 bases: TGTGCCAGCAGCCGGGAGTTCACCGGGGAGCTGTTTTTT. Translating gives CASSREFTGELFF. This chain uses TRBV7-2 with TRBJ2-2; a possible D gene is TRBD2 (6 bases). Per germline, CDR1 SGHTA and CDR2 FQGNSA. Deletions cut 5 bases from V and 4 bases from J, with 8 bases between. The CDR3 sequence is 13 residues long.

The rearrangement uses TRBV30 and TRBJ1-2, with no clear D. V gave up 5 bases and J gave up 4 bases, with 11 bases separating them. Germline-derived CDR1 and CDR2 are GTSNPN and SVGIG (reference sequence). The CDR3 has 12 amino acids. The CDR3 region has the DNA TGTGCCTGGTCTCCAGGCCTCTATGGCTACACCTTC. This sequence encodes CAWSPGLYGYTF.

This chain links TRBV30 with TRBJ2-2; TRBD1 aligns across 11 bases. J lost 4 bases, V lost 7 bases, and 5 bases had no gene match. CDR3 size: 14 residues. Germline V gene lookup returns CDR1 GTSNPN and CDR2 SVGIG (reference sequence). The CDR3 is CAYDGTGGTGELFF. The CDR3, as DNA: TGTGCCTACGACGGGACAGGGGGCACCGGGGAGCTGTTTTTT.

This chain uses TRBV24-1 with TRBJ2-1; the match to TRBD2 covers 10 bases. The CDR3 runs 13 residues. The germline V gene encodes CDR1 KGHDR and CDR2 SFDVKD. The V segment lost 5 bases and the J segment 10 bases; nucleotides outside the gene matches: 4. The CDR3 sequence is CATSALTSGEQFF. CDR3 bases: TGTGCCACCAGTGCGCTGACTAGCGGGGAGCAGTTCTTC.

CDR3 amino acids: CASSLRTVDDGYTF. The CDR3 nucleotides read TGTGCCAGCAGCCTGAGGACTGTTGATGATGGCTACACCTTC. The chain recombines TRBV7-8 with TRBJ1-2; no clear D gene. V dropped 5 bases and J dropped 6 bases, with 16 bases sitting between them. The CDR3 is 14 amino acids. Germline CDR1 is SGHVS and CDR2 is FQNEAQ.

The chain combines TRBV12-5 with TRBJ1-2; 7 bases fit TRBD1. The CDR3 loop spans 14 amino acids. V gave up 1 base and J gave up 5 bases; unmatched junction bases: 4. CDR1 and CDR2 (germline): LGHNT, FRNRAP. CDR3 nucleotide sequence: TGTGCTAGTGGTTTGGGTCAGGGGGTGTATGGCTACACCTTC. Translating gives CASGLGQGVYGYTF.

J is TRBJ1-1 and V is TRBV3-1 (or the pseudogene TRBV3-2), with D unclear. The V end lost 1 base, the J end lost 4 bases, and 4 bases lay between the germline ends. The CDR3 is 12 residues long. Germline CDR1 is LGHDT and CDR2 is YNNKEL (reference sequence). CDR3 protein: CASSQAGTEAFF. DNA for the CDR3: TGTGCCAGCAGCCAAGCGGGCACTGAAGCTTTCTTT.

The rearrangement links TRBV11-2 to TRBJ2-1; TRBD1 might be the D (7 bases). V was shortened by 8 bases and J by 7 bases, with 18 bases between the two germline ends. Germline CDR1 SGHAT, CDR2 FQNNGV. This CDR3 contains 14 residues. CDR3: CASGGGARMNEQFF. For the CDR3, the DNA is TGTGCCAGCGGAGGGGGCGCAAGGATGAATGAGCAGTTCTTC.

The V and J genes are TRBV5-1 and TRBJ2-7, with 9 bases aligning to TRBD2. This CDR3 spans 16 amino acids. Trimming removed 4 bases from V and 1 base from J; junction bases left unmatched: 9. CDR1 and CDR2 from the germline V gene are SGHRS and YFSETQ. CDR3 sequence reads: CASSPGLAGLSYEQYF. The CDR3 DNA is TGCGCCAGCAGCCCCGGTCTAGCGGGGCTTTCCTACGAGCAGTACTTC.

The chain couples TRBV9 to TRBJ2-1, with TRBD2 matching over 12 bases. The CDR3 length is 17 residues. Germline CDR1 reads SGDLS; CDR2 reads YYNGEE. J gave up 1 base and V 3 bases, and 5 bases lay outside the gene matches. CDR3 in amino acids: CASSAGLAGPSYNEQFF. As DNA, the CDR3 is TGTGCCAGCAGCGCAGGACTAGCGGGGCCATCCTACAATGAGCAGTTCTTC.

This chain connects TRBV5-4 to TRBJ2-7; 8 nucleotides match TRBD1. Germline CDR1 reads SGHNT; CDR2 reads YYREEE (reference sequence). This CDR3 has 14 amino acids. With V trimmed by 0 bases and J by 4 bases, 3 bases remained unmatched. The CDR3 DNA reads TGTGCCAGCAGCTTGGGGACAGGGCTTTACGAGCAGTACTTC. Translating gives CASSLGTGLYEQYF.

V is TRBV6-2 or TRBV6-3 and J is TRBJ1-5; D unclear. V lost 0 bases and J lost 9, with 15 bases in between. This CDR3 region has 15 residues. Germline CDR1 and CDR2: MNHEY and SVGEGT. The CDR3 sequence is CASSYSLTTPRPQHF. CDR3 sequence (DNA): TGTGCCAGCAGTTACTCTCTGACAACTCCTCGGCCCCAGCATTTT.

This clone was seen just once. The chain links TRBV11-1 to TRBJ2-3, with 13 positions matching TRBD2. This CDR3 region has 15 residues. Per the germline V gene, CDR1 is SGHAT and CDR2 is FQDESV (reference sequence). The trim removed 6 bases at V and 6 bases at J, leaving 6 bases unmatched. The CDR3 DNA follows: TGTGCCAGCAGGGCCGGGACTAGCGGGGTGGATACGCAGTATTTT. Translated: CASRAGTSGVDTQYF.

On this clone itself: A much larger clone differs by one base, so this may be a read error. This chain links TRBV4-2 with TRBJ1-6; D unclear. The CDR3 loop spans 16 amino acids. V gave up 2 bases and J gave up 8 bases, with 16 bases separating them. Looked up from germline, CDR1 is LGHNA and CDR2 is YNFKEQ. CDR3 DNA sequence: TGTGCCAGCAGCCAACATATCTCTCAGGAGGATTCACCCCTCCACTTT. It specifies CASSQHISQEDSPLHF.

The rearrangement links TRBV6-2 or TRBV6-3 to TRBJ2-3, with TRBD1 identical over 7 bases. V lost 4 bases, J lost 2 bases, and 9 bases stayed unmatched. This CDR3 has 16 residues. Germline assignment: CDR1 MNHEY and CDR2 SVGEGT. The CDR3 reads CASSFMTGLNTDTQYF. CDR3 sequence (DNA): TGTGCCAGCAGTTTCATGACAGGGTTAAACACAGATACGCAGTATTTT.

The V gene is TRBV19, the J gene TRBJ2-5; D unclear. Germline CDR1 LNHDA, CDR2 SQIVND (reference sequence). V was clipped by 1 base and J by 5 bases, with 8 bases between them. The CDR3 extends over 13 amino acids. This CDR3 reads CASSIVAGETQYF. The CDR3 region has the DNA TGTGCCAGTAGTATAGTGGCCGGGGAGACCCAGTACTTC.

The chain joins TRBV5-1 to TRBJ1-3; no clear D. CDR3 length: 15 amino acids. V lost 0 bases, J lost 2 bases, and 9 bases lay in between. Germline CDR1 SGHRS, CDR2 YFSETQ. The CDR3 sequence is CASSLGTDTGNTIYF. Written as DNA, the CDR3 is TGCGCCAGCAGCTTGGGGACTGACACTGGAAACACCATATATTTT.

Comments on this clone: At one of its ends the junction is not consistent with the germline gene, which may arise from a read error. The gene calls are TRBV11-2 and TRBJ2-2; 8 positions match TRBD1. Germline CDR1 reads SGHAT; CDR2 reads FQNNGV. CDR3 length equals 16 residues. CDR3 in DNA: TGTGCCAGCAGCTCGAGACAGGGGAAGAACCCCGGGGAGCTGTTTTTT. Its protein is CASSSRQGKNPGELFF.

The genes are TRBV6-5 and TRBJ2-3, with 8 bases that match TRBD1. Germline CDR1 reads MNHEY; CDR2 reads SVGAGI. CDR3 size: 13 residues. J gave up 4 bases and V 6 bases, and 3 bases lay outside the gene matches. CDR3 amino acids: CASSSTGADTQYF. The CDR3 DNA reads TGTGCCAGCAGCTCGACAGGGGCAGATACGCAGTATTTT.

V usage is TRBV9 and J usage is TRBJ1-1; 8 bases agree with TRBD1. Germline V gene lookup returns CDR1 SGDLS and CDR2 YYNGEE. The V segment lost 3 bases and the J segment 4 bases; nucleotides outside the gene matches: 8. The CDR3 consists of 15 residues. The CDR3 reads CASSESGGGGTEAFF. The CDR3 nucleotides read TGTGCCAGCAGCGAATCAGGGGGCGGGGGCACTGAAGCTTTCTTT. Looking up the rest from reference TRBV9 and TRBJ1-1 gives the full variable domain: DSGVTQTPKHLITATGQRVTLRCSPRSGDLSVYWYQQSLDQGLQFLIQYYNGEERAKGNILERFSAQQFPDLHSELNLSSLELGDSALYFCASSESGGGGTEAFFGQGTRLTVV.

V gene TRBV29-1 combines with J gene TRBJ1-6; 9 positions match TRBD1. CDR1 and CDR2 (germline): SQVTM, ANQGSEA. J was trimmed by 10 bases and V by 6 bases; bases with no gene match: 7. CDR3 length equals 13 residues. CDR3 coding DNA: TGCAGCGTCACCACGGGACAGGGATCACCCCTCCACTTT. Translating it yields CSVTTGQGSPLHF.

This clone is medium-sized in the sample. The chain has TRBV4-3 and TRBJ1-2, with a tentative D call TRBD1 (5 bases). Germline values: CDR1 LGHNA, CDR2 YSLEER. The CDR3 spans 15 residues. Deletions cut 1 base from V and 2 bases from J, with 11 bases between. CDR3 amino acids: CASSQGPGGNYGYTF. CDR3 DNA: TGCGCCAGCAGCCAAGGCCCGGGGGGGAACTATGGCTACACCTTC.